This T cell receptor beta chain is from a study of T cells in Graves' hyperthyroidism and ophthalmopathy. Study outcomes and limitations: Most expanded thyroid clonotypes above 0.001 recurred in blood. The model identified upcoming ophthalmopathy a median 6.5 months ahead of onset.

Patients with ophthalmopathy all had a Clinical Activity Score of at least 3, a NOSPECS grade of at least 4 and duration under 3 months. Fresh peripheral blood, 9.5 to 10 ml of it, supplied the PBMCs. TCR beta CDR3 regions were amplified from RNA. The HTBI primer set was used in a first-round RT-PCR of the TCR CDR3. A single record per CDR3 protein comes from TCRdb applying MiXCR to the multiplex PCR reads. In the table there are 220,000 or so distinct CDR3 sequences, over 15% of which are singletons. Many counts were recorded for this clonotype. Its matching antigen is unknown. V was cut by 2 bases and J by 1 base, with 4 bases left in between. CDR3 length: 13 amino acids. Germline V lookup: CDR1 SGHAT, CDR2 FQNNGV.

The V call is TRBV11-2, the J call TRBJ2-3; no clear D. The sequencing input was blood. This receptor was identified in a woman younger than 35 with Graves' ophthalmopathy. The CDR3 reads CASSLSRTDTQYF. For the CDR3, the DNA is TGTGCCAGCAGCTTAAGCCGCACAGATACGCAGTATTTT.